This is a list of T cell receptor beta chains from one sample in a study of shared clonotypes between healthy human individuals. Generated by immunoSEQ multiplex PCR, the TCRdb table keeps only in-frame clones and is missing some. Of 1 million to 1.2 million clones in the sample, 60% to 80% were seen once. Sequenced input: memory CD4+ T cells from PBMCs. The source is a young man in good health. Some clones in this sample may be carry-over from other donors' samples. CDR3s leave out the opening cysteine and the closing phenylalanine or tryptophan. D genes are given only for firm matches. A row's size may be missing; if present it is once, few, many or a size class.

TRBD1,TRBJ2-2,TRBV7-3,NA,ASSLGTGYTGELF
TRBD2,TRBJ2-7,TRBV6-5,NA,ASSQSGVGNYEQY
TRBD2,TRBJ2-7,TRBV5-1,NA,ASSLDGTIAHEQY
NA,TRBJ1-1,TRBV5-1,NA,ASSLAGANEAF
NA,TRBJ2-6,TRBV4-1,few,ASSLGGGRTPAGANVLT
TRBD1,TRBJ1-1,TRBV5-1,NA,ASSPGPTGVTTEAF
NA,TRBJ1-2,TRBV5-1,once,ASSLGDRFNYGYT
TRBD1,TRBJ2-6,TRBV18,few,ASSPPGQARSGANVLT
NA,TRBJ2-7,TRBV4-3,NA,ASSRGTGHEQY
NA,TRBJ1-1,TRBV2,NA,ASEPGKNTEAF
TRBD1,TRBJ1-4,TRBV7-8,NA,ASSSGGETNEKLF
NA,TRBJ1-5,TRBV28,NA,ASSPILQPQH
NA,TRBJ2-1,TRBV4-3,NA,ASSQDIQNNEQF
TRBD2,TRBJ2-7,TRBV5-6,NA,ASSPGGASYEQY
NA,TRBJ1-4,TRBV30,few,ACLNEKLF
NA,TRBJ1-1,TRBV7-9,once,ASSSYDRNTEAF
TRBD1,TRBJ2-5,TRBV7-9,NA,ASSRTGQETQY
NA,TRBJ2-5,TRBV6-5,NA,ASSKATEETQY
NA,TRBJ1-2,TRBV28,NA,ASSLGGEDRGGYT
NA,TRBJ2-3,TRBV2,NA,ASSERGPLSTDTQY
NA,TRBJ2-6,TRBV7-3,NA,ASSPGTFSANVLT
TRBD1,TRBJ2-2,TRBV10-3,NA,AISVGQGAGGELF
NA,TRBJ2-3,TRBV27,few,ASSATPYTDTQY
NA,TRBJ2-7,TRBV7-2,NA,ASSSDRFGEQY
NA,TRBJ1-2,TRBV6-1,NA,ASSLDGYGYT
TRBD1,TRBJ2-5,TRBV5-1,NA,ASSIQGASETQY
TRBD2,TRBJ2-1,TRBV19,NA,ASSIGRSGDKF
NA,TRBJ2-4,TRBV4-1,NA,ASSQLGLAKNIQY
TRBD2,TRBJ2-1,TRBV30,NA,AWIKRLADYNEQF
NA,TRBJ2-7,TRBV20-1,NA,SVSLTDEQY
NA,TRBJ2-7,TRBV2,NA,ASRPYEQY
NA,TRBJ1-5,TRBV2,NA,ASSVSGYSNQPQH
TRBD2,TRBJ2-7,TRBV7-2,NA,ASSISGTHYEQY
NA,TRBJ2-2,TRBV11-1,NA,ASSSERRNTGELF
NA,TRBJ2-4,TRBV7-9,once,ASSSQGSAKNIQY
NA,TRBJ2-1,TRBV5-1,NA,ASSLDRVGNEQF
TRBD2,TRBJ2-3,TRBV6-5,NA,ASSPEREDTDTQY
NA,TRBJ1-4,TRBV5-1,once,ASSFTATNEKLF
NA,TRBJ2-7,TRBV6-1,NA,ASSGELGKGVFTYEQY
NA,TRBJ1-6,TRBV2,NA,ASIGVVGSPLH
TRBD2,TRBJ2-7,TRBV5-4,once,ASSSLGLAPYEQY
NA,TRBJ1-5,TRBV28,NA,ASMTLSNQPQH
NA,TRBJ2-5,TRBV2,NA,ASSDVRKTQY
NA,TRBJ1-2,TRBV2,NA,ASSATGLNHGYT
NA,TRBJ1-2,TRBV19,few,ASSIEEGERGYT
NA,TRBJ1-5,TRBV9,NA,ASSVGGAGNQPQH
NA,TRBJ2-7,TRBV2,NA,ARSVGAGHEQY
NA,TRBJ2-2,TRBV7-3,NA,ASSLTSLGELF
TRBD1,TRBJ1-1,TRBV5-1,NA,ASSLGQLSTEAF
NA,TRBJ2-3,TRBV30,NA,AWSAGSKGGDTQY
TRBD2,TRBJ2-2,TRBV18,NA,ASSPRTSGSLNTGELF
TRBD2,TRBJ2-7,TRBV5-6,once,ASSLDSGRFFYEQY
NA,TRBJ2-1,TRBV30,NA,AWDGYNEQF
NA,TRBJ2-2,TRBV5-4,NA,ASSPRHGYTGELF
TRBD2,TRBJ2-5,TRBV5-6,many,ASSLGPGGQETQY
TRBD1,TRBJ2-1,TRBV28,few,AIHTPLTGNGHNEQF
NA,TRBJ1-1,TRBV7-9,NA,ASSFDMSLPPF